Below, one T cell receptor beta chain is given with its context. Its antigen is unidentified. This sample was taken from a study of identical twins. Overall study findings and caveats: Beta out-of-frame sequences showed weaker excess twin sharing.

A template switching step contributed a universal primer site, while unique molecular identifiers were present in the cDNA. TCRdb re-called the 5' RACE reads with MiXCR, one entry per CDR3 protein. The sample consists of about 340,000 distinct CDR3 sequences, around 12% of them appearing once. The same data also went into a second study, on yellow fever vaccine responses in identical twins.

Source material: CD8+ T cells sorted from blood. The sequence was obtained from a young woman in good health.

The CDR3 sequence is CASSFGTGGDQPQHF. The CDR3 region has the DNA TGTGCCAGCAGCTTTGGGACAGGGGGAGATCAGCCCCAGCATTTT. The rearrangement links TRBV13 to TRBJ1-5; 11 nucleotides agree with TRBD1. The trim removed 3 bases at V and 5 bases at J, leaving 3 bases unmatched. Germline lookup yields CDR1 PRHDT and CDR2 FYEKMQ (reference sequence). The CDR3 totals 15 residues.